A selection of T cell receptor beta chains follows, all from one sample in a study of shared clonotypes between healthy human individuals. The repertoire was sequenced with immunoSEQ multiplex PCR; TCRdb's copy has only in-frame clones and lacks some. The repertoire has about 870,000 clones, more than 85% of them found once; the top ten carry around 24%. What was sequenced was naive CD8+ T cells sorted from blood. The receptors here all came from a man aged 25 to 45 in good health. The CDR3 runs from the conserved cysteine through the conserved F or W. D genes are given only for firm matches. Clone size appears in some rows only: once, few, many, or a class for an expanded clone.

d_gene: TRBD2
abundance: .
j_gene: TRBJ2-2
v_gene: TRBV27
CDR3aa: CASSFRTSVTGELFF
CDR3nt: TGTGCCAGCAGTTTTCGGACTAGCGTCACCGGGGAGCTGTTTTTT

d_gene: .
abundance: .
j_gene: TRBJ2-7
v_gene: TRBV25-1
CDR3aa: CASSESGESYEQYF
CDR3nt: TGTGCCAGCAGTGAATCCGGCGAAAGCTACGAGCAGTACTTC

d_gene: .
abundance: .
j_gene: TRBJ2-1
v_gene: TRBV4-3
CDR3aa: CASSPHTELMAGEQFF
CDR3nt: TGCGCCAGCAGCCCCCACACCGAGCTCATGGCGGGTGAGCAGTTCTTC

d_gene: .
abundance: .
j_gene: TRBJ2-7
v_gene: TRBV29-1
CDR3aa: CSVLKWSGSYEQYF
CDR3nt: TGCAGCGTTTTGAAGTGGTCAGGCTCCTACGAGCAGTACTTC

d_gene: .
abundance: .
j_gene: TRBJ1-3
v_gene: TRBV4-1
CDR3aa: CASSQGVGSGNTIYF
CDR3nt: TGCGCCAGCAGCCAAGGTGTGGGATCCGGAAACACCATATATTTT

d_gene: .
abundance: .
j_gene: TRBJ2-2
v_gene: TRBV19
CDR3aa: CASSMTGELFF
CDR3nt: TGTGCCAGTAGTATGACCGGGGAGCTGTTTTTT

d_gene: .
abundance: .
j_gene: TRBJ2-1
v_gene: TRBV29-1
CDR3aa: CSVEKGLNEQFF
CDR3nt: TGCAGCGTTGAGAAGGGTTTAAATGAGCAGTTCTTC

d_gene: TRBD2
abundance: .
j_gene: TRBJ2-1
v_gene: TRBV7-9
CDR3aa: CASSPGPPSFGRGNEQFF
CDR3nt: TGTGCCAGCAGCCCGGGACCCCCTAGCTTCGGGAGGGGGAATGAGCAGTTCTTC

d_gene: TRBD2
abundance: .
j_gene: TRBJ2-5
v_gene: TRBV4-3
CDR3aa: CASSQDPSGVETQYF
CDR3nt: TGCGCCAGCAGCCAAGATCCTAGCGGGGTAGAGACCCAGTACTTC

d_gene: TRBD1
abundance: .
j_gene: TRBJ2-1
v_gene: TRBV11-2
CDR3aa: CASGTGYEQFF
CDR3nt: TGTGCCAGCGGGACAGGGTATGAGCAGTTCTTC

d_gene: .
abundance: .
j_gene: TRBJ2-7
v_gene: TRBV28
CDR3aa: CASSGRLALHEQYF
CDR3nt: TGTGCCAGCAGTGGACGACTCGCTCTCCACGAGCAGTACTTC

d_gene: .
abundance: .
j_gene: TRBJ2-7
v_gene: TRBV7-2
CDR3aa: CASSRQGPVVAGDYEQYF
CDR3nt: TGTGCCAGCAGCAGACAGGGGCCGGTAGTAGCGGGAGACTACGAGCAGTACTTC

d_gene: TRBD2
abundance: .
j_gene: TRBJ2-7
v_gene: TRBV11-2
CDR3aa: CASSFSFLTSGYSYEQYF
CDR3nt: TGTGCCAGCAGCTTTTCCTTCTTGACTAGCGGATATTCCTACGAGCAGTACTTC

d_gene: TRBD2
abundance: .
j_gene: TRBJ2-7
v_gene: TRBV19
CDR3aa: CASSPLAGIGEQYF
CDR3nt: TGTGCCAGTAGTCCCCTAGCGGGAATAGGCGAGCAGTACTTC

d_gene: .
abundance: once
j_gene: TRBJ1-1
v_gene: TRBV9
CDR3aa: CASSVEGGGTEAFF
CDR3nt: TGTGCCAGCAGCGTAGAGGGGGGTGGCACTGAAGCTTTCTTT

d_gene: .
abundance: few
j_gene: TRBJ2-1
v_gene: TRBV15
CDR3aa: CATSSSGYNEQFF
CDR3nt: TGTGCCACCAGCAGTTCGGGATACAATGAGCAGTTCTTC